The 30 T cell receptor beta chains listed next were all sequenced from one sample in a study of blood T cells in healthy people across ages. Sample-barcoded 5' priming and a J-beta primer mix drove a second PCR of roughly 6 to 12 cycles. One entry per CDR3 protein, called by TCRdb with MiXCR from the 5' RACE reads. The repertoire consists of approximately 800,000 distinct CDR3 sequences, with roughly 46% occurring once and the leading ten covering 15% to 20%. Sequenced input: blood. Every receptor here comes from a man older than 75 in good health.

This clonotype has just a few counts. CDR3 residues: CASNVGSAYNEQFF. In DNA, the CDR3 is TGTGCCAGTAACGTCGGGAGTGCCTACAATGAGCAGTTCTTC. V is TRBV9 and J is TRBJ2-1, with a tentative D call TRBD2 (6 bases). From germline, CDR1 is SGDLS and CDR2 YYNGEE. V lost 8 bases, J lost 2 bases, and 14 bases lay in between. The CDR3 covers 14 residues. Using reference TRBV9 and TRBJ2-1 for the parts outside the CDR3, the full variable domain is DSGVTQTPKHLITATGQRVTLRCSPRSGDLSVYWYQQSLDQGLQFLIQYYNGEERAKGNILERFSAQQFPDLHSELNLSSLELGDSALYFCASNVGSAYNEQFFGPGTRLTVL.

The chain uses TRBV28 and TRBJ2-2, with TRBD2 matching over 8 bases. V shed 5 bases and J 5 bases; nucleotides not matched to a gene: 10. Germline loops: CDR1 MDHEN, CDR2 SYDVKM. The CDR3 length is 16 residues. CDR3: CASSGRAGVGTGELFF. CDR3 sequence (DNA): TGTGCCAGCAGTGGACGAGCGGGAGTTGGTACCGGGGAGCTGTTTTTT.

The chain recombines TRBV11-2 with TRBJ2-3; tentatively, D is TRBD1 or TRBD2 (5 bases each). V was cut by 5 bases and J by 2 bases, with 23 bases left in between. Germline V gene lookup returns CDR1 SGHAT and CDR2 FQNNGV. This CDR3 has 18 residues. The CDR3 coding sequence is TGTGCCAGCAGCGGCCAGGGTACGGGAATCGTTTCCACAGATACGCAGTATTTT. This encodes CASSGQGTGIVSTDTQYF.

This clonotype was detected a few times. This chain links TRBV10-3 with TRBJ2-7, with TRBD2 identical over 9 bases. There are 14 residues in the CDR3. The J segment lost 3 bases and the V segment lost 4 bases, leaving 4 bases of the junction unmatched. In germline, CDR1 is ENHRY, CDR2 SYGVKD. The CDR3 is CAISVGSGSYEQYF. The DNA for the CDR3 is TGTGCCATCAGTGTCGGTAGCGGGAGCTACGAGCAGTACTTC.

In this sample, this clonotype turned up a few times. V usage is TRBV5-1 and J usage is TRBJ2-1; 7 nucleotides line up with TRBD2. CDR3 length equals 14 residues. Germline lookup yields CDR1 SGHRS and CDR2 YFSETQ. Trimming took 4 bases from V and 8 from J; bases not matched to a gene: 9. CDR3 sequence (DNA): TGCGCCAGCAGCGTGTCGGGGGGTAGGGATGAGCAGTTCTTC. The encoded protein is CASSVSGGRDEQFF.

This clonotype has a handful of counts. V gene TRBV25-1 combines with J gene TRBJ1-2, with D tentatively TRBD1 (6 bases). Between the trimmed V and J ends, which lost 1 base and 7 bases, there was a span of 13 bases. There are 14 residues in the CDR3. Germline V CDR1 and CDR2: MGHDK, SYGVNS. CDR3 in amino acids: CASSESTGFGGYTF. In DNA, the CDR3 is TGTGCCAGCAGTGAATCCACAGGGTTTGGTGGCTACACCTTC.

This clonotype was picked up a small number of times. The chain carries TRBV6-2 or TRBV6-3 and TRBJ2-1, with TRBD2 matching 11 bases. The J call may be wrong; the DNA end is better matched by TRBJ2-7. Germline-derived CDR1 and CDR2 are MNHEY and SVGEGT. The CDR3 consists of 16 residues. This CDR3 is CASSPTSGSSYNEQYF. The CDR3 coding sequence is TGTGCCAGCAGCCCCACTAGCGGGAGCTCCTACAATGAGCAGTACTTC.

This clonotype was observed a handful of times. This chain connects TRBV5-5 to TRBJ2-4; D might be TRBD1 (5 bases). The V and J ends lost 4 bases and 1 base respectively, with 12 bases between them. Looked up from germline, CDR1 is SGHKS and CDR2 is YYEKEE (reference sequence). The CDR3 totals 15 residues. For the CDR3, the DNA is TGTGCCAGCAGCCAGGAATGGGGCGCCAAAAACATTCAGTACTTC. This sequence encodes CASSQEWGAKNIQYF.

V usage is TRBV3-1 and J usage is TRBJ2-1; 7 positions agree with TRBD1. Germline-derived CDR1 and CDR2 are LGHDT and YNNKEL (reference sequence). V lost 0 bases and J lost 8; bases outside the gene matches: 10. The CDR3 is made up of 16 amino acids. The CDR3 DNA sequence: TGTGCCAGCAGCCAAGATCCGAGACAGGGTTTCGATGAGCAGTTCTTC. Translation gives CASSQDPRQGFDEQFF.

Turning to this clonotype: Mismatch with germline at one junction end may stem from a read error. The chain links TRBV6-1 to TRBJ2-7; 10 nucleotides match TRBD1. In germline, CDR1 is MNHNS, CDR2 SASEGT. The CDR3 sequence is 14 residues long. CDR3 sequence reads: CASRRDRGSETQHF. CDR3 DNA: TGTGCCAGCAGAAGGGACAGGGGATCGGAGACCCAGCACTTC.

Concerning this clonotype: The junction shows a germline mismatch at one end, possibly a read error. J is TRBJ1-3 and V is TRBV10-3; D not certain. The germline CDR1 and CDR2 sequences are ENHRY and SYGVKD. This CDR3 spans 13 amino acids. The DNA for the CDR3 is TGTGCCAGCAGTGAGGGTTACGGAAACACCATATATTTT. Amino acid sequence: CASSEGYGNTIYF.

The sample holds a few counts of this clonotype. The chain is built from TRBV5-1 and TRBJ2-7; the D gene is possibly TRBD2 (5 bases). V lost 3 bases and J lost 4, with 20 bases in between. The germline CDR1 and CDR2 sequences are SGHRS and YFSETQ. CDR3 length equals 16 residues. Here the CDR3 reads CASSSDSRFPFYEQYF. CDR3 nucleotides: TGCGCCAGCAGCTCGGACTCCAGGTTCCCCTTTTACGAGCAGTACTTC. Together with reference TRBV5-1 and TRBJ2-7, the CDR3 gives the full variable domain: KAGVTQTPRYLIKTRGQQVTLSCSPISGHRSVSWYQQTPGQGLQFLFEYFSETQRNKGNFPGRFSGRQFSNSRSEMNVSTLELGDSALYLCASSSDSRFPFYEQYFGPGTRLTVT.

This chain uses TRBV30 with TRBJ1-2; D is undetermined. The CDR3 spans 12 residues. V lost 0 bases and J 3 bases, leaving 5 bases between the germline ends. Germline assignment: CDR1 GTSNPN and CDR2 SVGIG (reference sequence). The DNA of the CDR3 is TGTGCCTGGAGTGTATTGGACTATGGCTACACCTTC. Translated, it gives CAWSVLDYGYTF.

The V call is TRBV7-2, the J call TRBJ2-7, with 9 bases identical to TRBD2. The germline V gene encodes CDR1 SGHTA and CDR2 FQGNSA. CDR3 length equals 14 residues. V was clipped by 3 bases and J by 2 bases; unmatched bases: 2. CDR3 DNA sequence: TGTGCCAGCAGCTTTAGCGGGAGTGCCTACGAGCAGTACTTC. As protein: CASSFSGSAYEQYF.

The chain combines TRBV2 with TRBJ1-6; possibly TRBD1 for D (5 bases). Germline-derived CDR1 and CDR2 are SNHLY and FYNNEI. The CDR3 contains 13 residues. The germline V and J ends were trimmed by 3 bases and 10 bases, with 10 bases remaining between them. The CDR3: CASSEQGRSPLHF. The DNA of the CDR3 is TGTGCCAGCAGTGAGCAGGGTCGATCACCCCTCCACTTT.

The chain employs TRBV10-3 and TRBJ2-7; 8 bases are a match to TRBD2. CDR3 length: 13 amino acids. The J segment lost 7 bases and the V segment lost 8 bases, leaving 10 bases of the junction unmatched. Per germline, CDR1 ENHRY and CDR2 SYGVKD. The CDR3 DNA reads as TGTGCCATCCAAGCGGGAGAGTTCAATGAGCAGTACTTC. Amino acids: CAIQAGEFNEQYF.

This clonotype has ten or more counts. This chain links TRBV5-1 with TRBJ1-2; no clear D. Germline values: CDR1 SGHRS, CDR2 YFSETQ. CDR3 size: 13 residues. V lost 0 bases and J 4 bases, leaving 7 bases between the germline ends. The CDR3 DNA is TGCGCCAGCAGCTTGGGCCAACCCTATGGCTACACCTTC. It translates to CASSLGQPYGYTF.

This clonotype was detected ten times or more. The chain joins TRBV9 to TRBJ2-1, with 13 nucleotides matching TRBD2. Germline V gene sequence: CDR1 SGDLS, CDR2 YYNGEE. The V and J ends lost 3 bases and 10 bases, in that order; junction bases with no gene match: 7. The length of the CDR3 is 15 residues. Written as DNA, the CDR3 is TGTGCCAGCAGCGCCGGGACTAGCGGGATAGGGGAGCAGTTCTTC. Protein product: CASSAGTSGIGEQFF.

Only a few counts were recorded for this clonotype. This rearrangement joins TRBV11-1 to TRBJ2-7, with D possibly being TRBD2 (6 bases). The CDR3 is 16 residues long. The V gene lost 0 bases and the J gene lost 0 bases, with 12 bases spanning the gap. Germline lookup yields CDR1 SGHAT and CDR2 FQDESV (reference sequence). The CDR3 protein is CASSLARSGRSYEQYF. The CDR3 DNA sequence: TGTGCCAGCAGCTTAGCGCGTAGCGGTCGCTCCTACGAGCAGTACTTC.

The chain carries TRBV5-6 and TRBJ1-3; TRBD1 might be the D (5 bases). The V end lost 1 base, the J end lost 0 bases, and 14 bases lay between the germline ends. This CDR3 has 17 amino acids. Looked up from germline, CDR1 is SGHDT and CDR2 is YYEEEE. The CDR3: CASSLLVQASSGNTIYF. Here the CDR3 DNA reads TGTGCCAGCAGCTTGCTTGTACAGGCTTCCTCTGGAAACACCATATATTTT.

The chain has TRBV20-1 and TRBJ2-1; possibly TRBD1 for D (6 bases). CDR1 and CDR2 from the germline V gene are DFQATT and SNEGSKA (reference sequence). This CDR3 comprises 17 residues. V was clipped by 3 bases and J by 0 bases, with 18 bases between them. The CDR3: CSASKITGQRSYNEQFF. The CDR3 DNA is TGCAGTGCTAGTAAGATTACGGGACAACGCTCCTACAATGAGCAGTTCTTC.

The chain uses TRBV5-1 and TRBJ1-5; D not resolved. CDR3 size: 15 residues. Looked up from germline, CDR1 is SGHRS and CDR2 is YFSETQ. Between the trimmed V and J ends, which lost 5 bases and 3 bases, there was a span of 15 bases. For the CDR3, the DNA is TGCGCCAGCAGTGCGAGCGGGGATCCCAATCAGCCCCAGCATTTT. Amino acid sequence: CASSASGDPNQPQHF.

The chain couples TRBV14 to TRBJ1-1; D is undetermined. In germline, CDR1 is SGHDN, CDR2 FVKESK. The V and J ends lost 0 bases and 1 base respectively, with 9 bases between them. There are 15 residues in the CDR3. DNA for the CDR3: TGTGCCAGCAGCCAAGATGGGGTCGGGAACACTGAAGCTTTCTTT. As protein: CASSQDGVGNTEAFF.

For the CDR3, the DNA is TGTGCCAGCAGTACCGGACTAGCGGGGGGCGAGCAGTTCTTC. Encoded protein: CASSTGLAGGEQFF. The V and J genes are TRBV7-2 and TRBJ2-1, with 14 bases identical to TRBD2. The germline CDR1 and CDR2 sequences are SGHTA and FQGNSA. V was pared by 6 bases and J by 10 bases, with 5 bases of the junction left unmatched. CDR3 length: 14 amino acids.

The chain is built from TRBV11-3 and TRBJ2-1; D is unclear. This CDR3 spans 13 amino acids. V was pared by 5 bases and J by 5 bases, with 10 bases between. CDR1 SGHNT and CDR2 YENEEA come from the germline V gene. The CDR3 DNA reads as TGTGCCAGCAGCCCGACTCGTCACAATGAGCAGTTCTTC. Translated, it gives CASSPTRHNEQFF.

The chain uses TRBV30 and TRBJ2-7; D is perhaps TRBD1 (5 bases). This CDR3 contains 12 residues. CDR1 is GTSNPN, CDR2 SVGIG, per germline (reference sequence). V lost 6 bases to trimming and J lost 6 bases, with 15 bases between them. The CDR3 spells CACAGLMGEQYF. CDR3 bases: TGTGCCTGTGCAGGGTTGATGGGCGAGCAGTACTTC.

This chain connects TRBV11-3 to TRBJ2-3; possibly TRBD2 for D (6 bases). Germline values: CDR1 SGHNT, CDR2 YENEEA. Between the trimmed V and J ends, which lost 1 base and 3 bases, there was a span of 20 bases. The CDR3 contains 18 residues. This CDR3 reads CASSLGPNGSVFTDTQYF. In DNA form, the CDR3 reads TGTGCCAGCAGCTTAGGCCCTAACGGGAGTGTCTTTACAGATACGCAGTATTTT. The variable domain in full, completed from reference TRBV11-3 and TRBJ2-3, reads EAGVVQSPRYKIIEKKQPVAFWCNPISGHNTLYWYLQNLGQGPELLIRYENEEAVDDSQLPKDRFSAERLKGVDSTLKIQPAELGDSAVYLCASSLGPNGSVFTDTQYFGPGTRLTVL.

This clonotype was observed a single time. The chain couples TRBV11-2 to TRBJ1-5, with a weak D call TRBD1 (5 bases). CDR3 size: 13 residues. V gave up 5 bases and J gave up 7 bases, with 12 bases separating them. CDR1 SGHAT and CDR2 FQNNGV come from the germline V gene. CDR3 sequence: CASSPGYGQPQHF. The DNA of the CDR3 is TGTGCCAGCAGCCCAGGGTACGGACAGCCCCAGCATTTT.

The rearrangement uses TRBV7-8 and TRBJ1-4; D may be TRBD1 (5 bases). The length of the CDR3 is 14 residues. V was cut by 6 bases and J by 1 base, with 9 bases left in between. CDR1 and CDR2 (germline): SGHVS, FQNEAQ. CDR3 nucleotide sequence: TGTGCCAGCAGACGAGGGGAAACTAATGAAAAACTGTTTTTT. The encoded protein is CASRRGETNEKLFF.

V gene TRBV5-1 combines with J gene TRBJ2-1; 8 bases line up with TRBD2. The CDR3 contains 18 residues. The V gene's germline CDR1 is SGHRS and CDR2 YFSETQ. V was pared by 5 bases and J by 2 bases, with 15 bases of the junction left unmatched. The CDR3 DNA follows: TGCGCCAGCAGTCAGAAATCTTTAGCGGGAAATACCTACAATGAGCAGTTCTTC. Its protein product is CASSQKSLAGNTYNEQFF.